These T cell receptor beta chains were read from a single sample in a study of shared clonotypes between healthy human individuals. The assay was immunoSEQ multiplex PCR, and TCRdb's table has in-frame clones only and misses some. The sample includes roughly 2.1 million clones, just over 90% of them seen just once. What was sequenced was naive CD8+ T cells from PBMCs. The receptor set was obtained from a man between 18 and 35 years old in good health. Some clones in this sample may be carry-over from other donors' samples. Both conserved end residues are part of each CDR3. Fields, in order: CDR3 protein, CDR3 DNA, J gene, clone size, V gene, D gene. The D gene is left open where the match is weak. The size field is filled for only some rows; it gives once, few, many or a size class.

CDR3aa: CASSLWAGTGSNQPQHF
CDR3nt: TGTGCCAGCAGTTTATGGGCGGGGACCGGTAGCAATCAGCCCCAGCATTTT
j_gene: TRBJ1-5
abundance: NA
v_gene: TRBV27
d_gene: NA

CDR3aa: CASSGWDGGNEQFF
CDR3nt: TGTGCCAGCAGCGGATGGGACGGCGGCAATGAGCAGTTCTTC
j_gene: TRBJ2-1
abundance: NA
v_gene: TRBV9
d_gene: NA

CDR3aa: CASSIVAVRTKSEAFF
CDR3nt: TGTGCCAGTAGTATAGTAGCAGTCCGGACAAAATCTGAAGCTTTCTTT
j_gene: TRBJ1-1
abundance: NA
v_gene: TRBV19
d_gene: NA

CDR3aa: CASSSLGNEQFF
CDR3nt: TGTGCCAGCAGCTCCCTTGGGAATGAGCAGTTCTTC
j_gene: TRBJ2-1
abundance: NA
v_gene: TRBV27
d_gene: NA

CDR3aa: CASSVLAGVGYNEQFF
CDR3nt: TGTGCCAGCAGCGTGCTAGCGGGAGTAGGTTACAATGAGCAGTTCTTC
j_gene: TRBJ2-1
abundance: NA
v_gene: TRBV7-9
d_gene: TRBD2

CDR3aa: CASSLKKDSGNTIYF
CDR3nt: TGTGCCAGCAGCCTTAAGAAAGACTCTGGAAACACCATATATTTT
j_gene: TRBJ1-3
abundance: NA
v_gene: TRBV4-2
d_gene: NA

CDR3aa: CASSLARGADTQYF
CDR3nt: TGTGCCAGCAGCCTGGCCAGGGGGGCAGATACGCAGTATTTT
j_gene: TRBJ2-3
abundance: NA
v_gene: TRBV28
d_gene: NA

CDR3aa: CASSGEGSSEQYF
CDR3nt: TGTGCCAGCAGCGGGGAGGGGTCCTCCGAGCAGTACTTC
j_gene: TRBJ2-7
abundance: NA
v_gene: TRBV7-2
d_gene: TRBD2

CDR3aa: CASSINRDSHYEQYF
CDR3nt: TGTGCCAGTAGTATAAACCGGGACAGCCACTACGAGCAGTACTTC
j_gene: TRBJ2-7
abundance: NA
v_gene: TRBV19
d_gene: TRBD1

CDR3aa: CASSLTGGGSTEAFF
CDR3nt: TGTGCCAGCAGCCTCACCGGGGGGGGCTCCACTGAAGCTTTCTTT
j_gene: TRBJ1-1
abundance: NA
v_gene: TRBV11-2
d_gene: NA

CDR3aa: CASSLVGTGELFF
CDR3nt: TGTGCCAGCAGTTTAGTGGGAACCGGGGAGCTGTTTTTT
j_gene: TRBJ2-2
abundance: NA
v_gene: TRBV27
d_gene: NA

CDR3aa: CASSPEELRDEAFF
CDR3nt: TGTGCCAGCAGCCCGGAGGAACTGCGGGATGAAGCTTTCTTT
j_gene: TRBJ1-1
abundance: few
v_gene: TRBV7-9
d_gene: NA

CDR3aa: CASSSDSANTGELFF
CDR3nt: TGTGCCAGCAGCTCGGACAGTGCGAACACCGGGGAGCTGTTTTTT
j_gene: TRBJ2-2
abundance: NA
v_gene: TRBV5-4
d_gene: NA

CDR3aa: CASSPGTSAEQYF
CDR3nt: TGTGCCAGCAGCCCCGGGACTAGCGCCGAGCAGTACTTC
j_gene: TRBJ2-7
abundance: NA
v_gene: TRBV5-6
d_gene: TRBD2

CDR3aa: CASSFTPNRGEQYF
CDR3nt: TGTGCCAGCAGTTTTACCCCGAACCGGGGCGAGCAGTACTTC
j_gene: TRBJ2-7
abundance: NA
v_gene: TRBV28
d_gene: NA

CDR3aa: CSGISGRPYNEQFF
CDR3nt: TGCAGCGGTATTAGCGGGAGACCCTACAATGAGCAGTTCTTC
j_gene: TRBJ2-1
abundance: once
v_gene: TRBV29-1
d_gene: TRBD2

CDR3aa: CASSLRDRDYEQFF
CDR3nt: TGTGCCAGCAGCCTCCGGGACAGGGATTATGAGCAGTTCTTC
j_gene: TRBJ2-1
abundance: NA
v_gene: TRBV5-5
d_gene: TRBD1

CDR3aa: CASSQEVPGYGYEQYF
CDR3nt: TGCGCCAGCAGCCAAGAGGTTCCCGGGTATGGGTACGAGCAGTACTTC
j_gene: TRBJ2-7
abundance: NA
v_gene: TRBV4-3
d_gene: NA

CDR3aa: CATSYRIGDGEAFF
CDR3nt: TGTGCCACCAGCTACAGGATTGGGGACGGTGAAGCTTTCTTT
j_gene: TRBJ1-1
abundance: NA
v_gene: TRBV15
d_gene: NA

CDR3aa: CASGQTSGSEVDTQYF
CDR3nt: TGTGCTAGTGGTCAGACTAGCGGGAGCGAGGTTGATACGCAGTATTTT
j_gene: TRBJ2-3
abundance: NA
v_gene: TRBV12-5
d_gene: TRBD2

CDR3aa: CASSVVEPAGRDTQYF
CDR3nt: TGTGCCAGCAGCGTAGTGGAACCTGCAGGTCGGGATACGCAGTATTTT
j_gene: TRBJ2-3
abundance: NA
v_gene: TRBV9
d_gene: NA

CDR3aa: CASSFSGQEGYGYTF
CDR3nt: TGTGCCAGCAGCTTTTCCGGACAGGAGGGCTATGGCTACACCTTC
j_gene: TRBJ1-2
abundance: NA
v_gene: TRBV7-9
d_gene: TRBD1

CDR3aa: CACLLRLTNEQFF
CDR3nt: TGTGCCTGCCTCCTAAGACTGACCAATGAGCAGTTCTTC
j_gene: TRBJ2-1
abundance: NA
v_gene: TRBV2
d_gene: NA

CDR3aa: CASSLFSNQPQHF
CDR3nt: TGTGCCAGTAGTCTGTTTAGCAATCAGCCCCAGCATTTT
j_gene: TRBJ1-5
abundance: few
v_gene: TRBV19
d_gene: NA

CDR3aa: CASSIRTADEQYF
CDR3nt: TGTGCCAGTAGTATTAGAACAGCCGACGAGCAGTACTTC
j_gene: TRBJ2-7
abundance: NA
v_gene: TRBV19
d_gene: NA

CDR3aa: CASSLSGTYSYNEQFF
CDR3nt: TGTGCCAGCAGTTTATCAGGGACTTACTCCTACAATGAGCAGTTCTTC
j_gene: TRBJ2-1
abundance: NA
v_gene: TRBV27
d_gene: NA

CDR3aa: CASSSPSGWGPTEQYF
CDR3nt: TGTGCCAGCAGTTCGCCGAGCGGCTGGGGGCCTACCGAGCAGTACTTC
j_gene: TRBJ2-7
abundance: NA
v_gene: TRBV27
d_gene: NA

CDR3aa: CAIFSGANTGELFF
CDR3nt: TGTGCCATCTTTAGCGGGGCGAACACCGGGGAGCTGTTTTTT
j_gene: TRBJ2-2
abundance: NA
v_gene: TRBV10-3
d_gene: TRBD2

CDR3aa: CASTQSSYNEQFF
CDR3nt: TGTGCCAGCACCCAGAGCTCCTACAATGAGCAGTTCTTC
j_gene: TRBJ2-1
abundance: NA
v_gene: TRBV25-1
d_gene: NA

CDR3aa: CASSLGQGVQGTDTQYF
CDR3nt: TGTGCCAGCAGCTTGGGACAGGGGGTACAAGGCACAGATACGCAGTATTTT
j_gene: TRBJ2-3
abundance: NA
v_gene: TRBV5-8
d_gene: TRBD1

CDR3aa: CAWSRNTEAFF
CDR3nt: TGTGCCTGGAGTAGAAACACTGAAGCTTTCTTT
j_gene: TRBJ1-1
abundance: few
v_gene: TRBV30
d_gene: NA

CDR3aa: CASSLQPPDTEAFF
CDR3nt: TGTGCCAGCAGTTTACAGCCCCCCGACACTGAAGCTTTCTTT
j_gene: TRBJ1-1
abundance: NA
v_gene: TRBV6-5
d_gene: NA